This T cell receptor beta chain was captured by sequencing in a study of OX40 agonist ivuxolimab in advanced cancers. Whole-study findings and limits: On average, CD8+ T cells had more expanded clones than CD4+.

Germline V lookup: CDR1 SQVTM, CDR2 ANQGSEA. The V and J ends lost 5 bases and 7 bases respectively, with 31 bases between them. The CDR3 sequence is 18 residues long. A note on this clone: As yet, its antigen is unknown.

Only in-frame clones appear in the TCRdb table, and some are missing; sequencing was by immunoSEQ multiplex PCR. The sample carries about 37,000 clones, 70% to 80% recorded once. V is TRBV29-1 and J is TRBJ2-3; D might be TRBD2 (5 bases). Sequenced here: CD4+ or CD8+ T cells sorted from blood, sampled in a trial of the OX40 agonist ivuxolimab. This clonotype originated in an adult with an advanced solid tumor such as melanoma, head and neck, liver or kidney cancer. The CDR3 DNA is TGCAGCGTTAACCTAGGGCCACGGCGCCCCGGGCGGGCGAATACGCAGTATTTT. Protein sequence: CSVNLGPRRPGRANTQYF.